This T cell receptor beta chain was captured in a study of cytomegalovirus exposure and HLA in healthy donors. Study-wide points: Later analysis found that TCR beta chains associated with HLA were more clonally expanded than other, equally common chains. Analyses of presence/absence relied on an assumption of roughly uniform sequencing depth across donors. An analysis that was carried out later associated 15,000 to 20,000 TCR beta sequences with HLA alleles at 0.05 false discovery rate. Trimming of TCR beta V- and J-genes showed a link, identified in a later analysis, to a missense DCLRE1C variant.

The V gene end was trimmed by 3 bases and the J gene end by 4 bases; junction bases not matched to a gene: 7. The CDR3 totals 15 residues. CDR1 is LNHDA, CDR2 SQIVND, per germline (reference sequence). Notes on this clone: The antigen is unknown.

The study ran its PCR with 60 Vbeta and 13 Jbeta primers. Generated by immunoSEQ multiplex PCR, the TCRdb table keeps only in-frame clones and is missing some. The sample holds around 99,000 clones; 65% to 85% are singletons and the top ten take 3% to 3.5%. The TCR sequence derives from a man aged 40-49 years in good health and CMV-seronegative. Sequencing was done on a sample of PBMCs. The chain employs TRBV19 and TRBJ2-5; TRBD2 aligns across 8 bases. The CDR3 region is CASSIAGLAGETQYF. For the CDR3, the DNA is TGTGCCAGTAGTATCGCAGGACTAGCAGGAGAGACCCAGTACTTC.